The 5 T cell receptor beta chains below all came from one sample that was sequenced in a study of T cell changes during pregnancy in multiple sclerosis. This table comes from immunoSEQ multiplex PCR, and its TCRdb copy is limited to in-frame clones, with some not included. The sample has fewer than 60,000 clones; approximately 90% are singletons. This material consisted of CD4+ T cells from peripheral blood mononuclear cells, taken after pregnancy. These receptor sequences come from a female donor with multiple sclerosis, enrolled in a pregnancy study.

The V gene is TRBV18, the J gene TRBJ1-2; D is undetermined. Germline CDR1 is KGHSH and CDR2 is LQKENI. This CDR3 spans 14 amino acids. The V gene lost 0 bases and the J gene lost 4 bases, with 9 bases spanning the gap. The DNA for the CDR3 is TGTGCCAGCTCACCACCCTCAGTGATCTATGGCTACACCTTC. Its protein product is CASSPPSVIYGYTF.

This rearrangement joins TRBV19 to TRBJ2-3; 12 nucleotides agree with TRBD2. In germline, CDR1 is LNHDA, CDR2 SQIVND (reference sequence). The CDR3 spans 20 residues. J gave up 2 bases and V 6 bases, and 18 bases lay outside the gene matches. This chain's CDR3 is CASSPFLPGTSGSHTDTQYF. The CDR3 DNA follows: TGTGCCAGTAGCCCTTTCCTTCCCGGGACTAGCGGGTCACACACAGATACGCAGTATTTT.

This chain joins TRBV27 and TRBJ1-2; TRBD1 agrees at 9 bases. Germline CDR1 MNHEY, CDR2 SMNVEV (reference sequence). Trimming removed 6 bases from V and 6 bases from J; junction bases left unmatched: 11. The CDR3 contains 15 residues. CDR3 region: CASSRDRAPWDGYTF. The CDR3 DNA reads TGTGCCAGCAGCCGGGACAGGGCCCCCTGGGATGGCTACACCTTC.

The chain couples TRBV19 to TRBJ2-3, with D possibly TRBD2 on 6 matching bases. The CDR3 is 14 residues long. Germline V gene sequence: CDR1 LNHDA, CDR2 SQIVND (reference sequence). V lost 8 bases, J lost 0 bases, and 12 bases lay in between. This CDR3 reads CASGGLTSTDTQYF. The DNA of the CDR3 is TGTGCCAGTGGAGGACTAACAAGCACAGATACGCAGTATTTT.

The chain combines TRBV7-9 with TRBJ1-4; D perhaps matches TRBD1 (5 bases). The CDR3 sequence is 15 residues long. In germline, CDR1 is SEHNR, CDR2 FQNEAQ (reference sequence). With 5 bases removed from V and 6 bases from J, the gap between germline ends came to 16 bases. The CDR3 protein is CASSTDTGHHEKLFF. Here the CDR3 DNA reads TGTGCCAGCAGCACGGACACGGGTCATCATGAAAAACTGTTTTTT.